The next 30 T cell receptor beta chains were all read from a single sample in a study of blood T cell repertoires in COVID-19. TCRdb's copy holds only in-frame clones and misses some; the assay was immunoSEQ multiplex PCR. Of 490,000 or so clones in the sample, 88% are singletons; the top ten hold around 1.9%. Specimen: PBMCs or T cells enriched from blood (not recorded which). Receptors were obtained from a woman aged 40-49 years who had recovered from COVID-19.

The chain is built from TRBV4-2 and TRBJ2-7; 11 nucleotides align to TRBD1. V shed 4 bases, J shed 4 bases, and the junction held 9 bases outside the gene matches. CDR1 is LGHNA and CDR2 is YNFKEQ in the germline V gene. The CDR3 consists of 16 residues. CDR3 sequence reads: CASSPQPGQGVYEQYF. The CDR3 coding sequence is TGTGCCAGCAGCCCCCAGCCGGGACAGGGGGTATACGAGCAGTACTTC.

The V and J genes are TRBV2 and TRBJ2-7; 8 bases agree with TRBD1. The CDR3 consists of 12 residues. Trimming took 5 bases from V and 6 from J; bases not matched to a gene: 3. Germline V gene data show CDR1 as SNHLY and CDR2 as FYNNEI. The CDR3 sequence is CASSRTGIEQYF. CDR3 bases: TGTGCCAGCAGTCGGACAGGGATCGAGCAGTACTTC.

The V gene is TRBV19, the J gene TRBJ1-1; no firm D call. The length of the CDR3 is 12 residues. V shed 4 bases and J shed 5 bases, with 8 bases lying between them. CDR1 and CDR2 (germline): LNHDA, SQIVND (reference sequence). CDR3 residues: CASSRTRTEAFF. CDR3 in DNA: TGTGCCAGTAGTAGAACTCGGACTGAAGCTTTCTTT.

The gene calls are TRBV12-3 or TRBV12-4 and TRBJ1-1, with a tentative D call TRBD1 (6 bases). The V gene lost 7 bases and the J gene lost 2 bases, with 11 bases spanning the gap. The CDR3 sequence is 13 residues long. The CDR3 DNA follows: TGTGCCAGCAATGGACAGATAAACACTGAAGCTTTCTTT. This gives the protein CASNGQINTEAFF.

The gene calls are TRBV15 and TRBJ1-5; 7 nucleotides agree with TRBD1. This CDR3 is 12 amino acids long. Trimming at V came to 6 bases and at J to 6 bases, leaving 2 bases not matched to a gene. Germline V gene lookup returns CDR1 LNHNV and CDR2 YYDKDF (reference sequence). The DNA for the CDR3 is TGTGCCACCAGTCACAGGGGTCAGCCCCAGCATTTT. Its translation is CATSHRGQPQHF. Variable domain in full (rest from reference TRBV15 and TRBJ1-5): DAMVIQNPRYQVTQFGKPVTLSCSQTLNHNVMYWYQQKSSQAPKLLFHYYDKDFNNEADTPDNFQSRRPNTSFCFLDIRSPGLGDTAMYLCATSHRGQPQHFGDGTRLSIL.

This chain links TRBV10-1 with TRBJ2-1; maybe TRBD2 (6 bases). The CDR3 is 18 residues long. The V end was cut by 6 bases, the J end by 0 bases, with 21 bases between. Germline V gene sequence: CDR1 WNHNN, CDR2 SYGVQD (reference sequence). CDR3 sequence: CASSLTVAATSSYNEQFF. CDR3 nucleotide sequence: TGCGCCAGCAGCTTAACCGTAGCGGCCACGAGCTCCTACAATGAGCAGTTCTTC.

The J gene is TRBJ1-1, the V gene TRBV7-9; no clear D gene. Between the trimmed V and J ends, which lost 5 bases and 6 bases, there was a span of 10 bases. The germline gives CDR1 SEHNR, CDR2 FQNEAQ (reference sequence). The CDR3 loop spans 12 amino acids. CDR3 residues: CASSADYPEAFF. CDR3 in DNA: TGTGCCAGCAGCGCAGACTACCCTGAAGCTTTCTTT.

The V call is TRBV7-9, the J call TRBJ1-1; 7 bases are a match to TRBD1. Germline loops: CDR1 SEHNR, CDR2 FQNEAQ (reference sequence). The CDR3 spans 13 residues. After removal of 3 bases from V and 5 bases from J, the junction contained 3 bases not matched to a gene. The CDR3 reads CASSFTGETEAFF. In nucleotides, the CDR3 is TGTGCCAGCAGCTTTACAGGGGAGACTGAAGCTTTCTTT.

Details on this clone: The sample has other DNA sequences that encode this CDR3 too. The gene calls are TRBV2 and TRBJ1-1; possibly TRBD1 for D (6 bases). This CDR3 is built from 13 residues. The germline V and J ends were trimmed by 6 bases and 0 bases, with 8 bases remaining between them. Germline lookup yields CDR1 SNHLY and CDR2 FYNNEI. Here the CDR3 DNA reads TGTGCCAGCAGGGGACACCTGAACACTGAAGCTTTCTTT. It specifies CASRGHLNTEAFF. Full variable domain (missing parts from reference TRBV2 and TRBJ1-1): EPEVTQTPSHQVTQMGQEVILRCVPISNHLYFYWYRQILGQKVEFLVSFYNNEISEKSEIFDDQFSVERPDGSNFTLKIRSTKLEDSAMYFCASRGHLNTEAFFGQGTRLTVV.

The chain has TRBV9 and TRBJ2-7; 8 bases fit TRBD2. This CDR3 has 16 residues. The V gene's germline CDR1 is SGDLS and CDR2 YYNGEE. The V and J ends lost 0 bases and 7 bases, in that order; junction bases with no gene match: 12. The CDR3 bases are TGTGCCAGCAGCGTAGGAGCGAGCGGGAGATTAGGAGAGCAGTACTTC. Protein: CASSVGASGRLGEQYF.

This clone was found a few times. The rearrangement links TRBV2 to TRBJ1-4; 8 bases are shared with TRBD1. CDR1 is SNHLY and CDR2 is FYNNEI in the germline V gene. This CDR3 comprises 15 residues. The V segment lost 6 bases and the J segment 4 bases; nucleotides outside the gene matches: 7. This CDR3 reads CASRDRVLSNEKLFF. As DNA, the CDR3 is TGTGCCAGCAGGGACAGGGTGTTGAGTAATGAAAAACTGTTTTTT.

CDR3 amino acids: CASSPTANTEAFF. The CDR3 bases are TGTGCCAGCAGCCCAACAGCGAACACTGAAGCTTTCTTT. The chain joins TRBV7-9 to TRBJ1-1; no clear D gene. This CDR3 spans 13 amino acids. V was clipped by 5 bases and J by 1 base, with 8 bases between them. Germline CDR1 and CDR2: SEHNR and FQNEAQ (reference sequence).

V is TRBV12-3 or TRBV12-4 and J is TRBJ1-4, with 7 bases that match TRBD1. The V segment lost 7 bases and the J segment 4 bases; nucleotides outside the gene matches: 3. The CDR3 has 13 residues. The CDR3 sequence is CASKDRNNEKLFF. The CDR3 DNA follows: TGTGCCAGCAAGGACAGGAATAATGAAAAACTGTTTTTT.

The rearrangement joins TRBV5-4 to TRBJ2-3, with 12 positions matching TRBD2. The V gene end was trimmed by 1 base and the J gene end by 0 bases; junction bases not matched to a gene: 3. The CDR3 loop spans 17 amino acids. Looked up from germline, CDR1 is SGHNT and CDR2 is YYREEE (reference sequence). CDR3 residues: CASSLLAGGSSTDTQYF. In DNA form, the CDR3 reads TGTGCCAGCAGCTTGCTAGCGGGAGGGAGTAGCACAGATACGCAGTATTTT.

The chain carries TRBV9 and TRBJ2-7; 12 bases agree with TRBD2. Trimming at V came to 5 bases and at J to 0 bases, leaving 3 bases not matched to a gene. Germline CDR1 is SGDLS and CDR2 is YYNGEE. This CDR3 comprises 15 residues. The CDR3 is CASSLAGGPSYEQYF. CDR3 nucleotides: TGTGCCAGCAGTCTAGCGGGAGGGCCCTCCTACGAGCAGTACTTC.

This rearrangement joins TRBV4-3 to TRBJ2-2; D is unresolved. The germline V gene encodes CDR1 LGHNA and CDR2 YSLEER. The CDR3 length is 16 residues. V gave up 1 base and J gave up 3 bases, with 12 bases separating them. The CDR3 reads CASSQAGGAYTGELFF. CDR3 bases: TGCGCCAGCAGCCAAGCTGGCGGAGCCTACACCGGGGAGCTGTTTTTT.

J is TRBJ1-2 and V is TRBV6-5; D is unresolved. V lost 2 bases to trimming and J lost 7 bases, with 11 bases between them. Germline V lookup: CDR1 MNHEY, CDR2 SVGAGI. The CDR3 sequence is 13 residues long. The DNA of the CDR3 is TGTGCCAGCAGTTACGATTCGGGGTTTGGCTACACCTTC. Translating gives CASSYDSGFGYTF.

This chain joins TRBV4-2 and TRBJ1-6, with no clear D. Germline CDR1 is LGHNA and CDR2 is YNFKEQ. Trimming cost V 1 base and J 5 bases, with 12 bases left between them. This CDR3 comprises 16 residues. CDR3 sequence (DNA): TGTGCCAGCAGCCAAGGGGCAGACGCCAATAATTCACCCCTCCACTTT. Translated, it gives CASSQGADANNSPLHF.

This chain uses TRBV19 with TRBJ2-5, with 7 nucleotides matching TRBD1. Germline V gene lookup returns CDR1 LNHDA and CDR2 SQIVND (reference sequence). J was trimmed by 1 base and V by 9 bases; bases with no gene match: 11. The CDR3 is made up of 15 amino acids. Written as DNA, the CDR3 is TGTGCCAGCCGGAAGAGACAGGGCTTCCAAGAGACCCAGTACTTC. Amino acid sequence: CASRKRQGFQETQYF. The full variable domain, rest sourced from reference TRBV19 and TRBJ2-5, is DGGITQSPKYLFRKEGQNVTLSCEQNLNHDAMYWYRQDPGQGLRLIYYSQIVNDFQKGDIAEGYSVSREKKESFPLTVTSAQKNPTAFYLCASRKRQGFQETQYFGPGTRLLVL.

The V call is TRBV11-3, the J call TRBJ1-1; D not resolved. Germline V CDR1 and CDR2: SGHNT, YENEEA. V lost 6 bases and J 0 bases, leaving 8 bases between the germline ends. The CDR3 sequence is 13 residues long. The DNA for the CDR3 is TGTGCCAGCAGTCGAAACTTGAACACTGAAGCTTTCTTT. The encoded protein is CASSRNLNTEAFF.

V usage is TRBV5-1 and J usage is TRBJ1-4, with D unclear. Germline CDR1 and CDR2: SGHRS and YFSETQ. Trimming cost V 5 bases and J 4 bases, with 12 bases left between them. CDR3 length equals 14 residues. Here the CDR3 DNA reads TGCGCCAGCAGTAGGCAGGCTGATAATGAAAAACTGTTTTTT. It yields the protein CASSRQADNEKLFF. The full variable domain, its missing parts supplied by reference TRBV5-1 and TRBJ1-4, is KAGVTQTPRYLIKTRGQQVTLSCSPISGHRSVSWYQQTPGQGLQFLFEYFSETQRNKGNFPGRFSGRQFSNSRSEMNVSTLELGDSALYLCASSRQADNEKLFFGSGTQLSVL.

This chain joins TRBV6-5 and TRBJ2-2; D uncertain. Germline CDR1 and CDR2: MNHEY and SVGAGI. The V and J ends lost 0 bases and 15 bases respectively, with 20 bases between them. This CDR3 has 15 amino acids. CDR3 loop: CASSYSLPRLHGLFF. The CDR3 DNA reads TGTGCCAGCAGTTACTCCTTACCCCGACTCCACGGGTTGTTTTTT.

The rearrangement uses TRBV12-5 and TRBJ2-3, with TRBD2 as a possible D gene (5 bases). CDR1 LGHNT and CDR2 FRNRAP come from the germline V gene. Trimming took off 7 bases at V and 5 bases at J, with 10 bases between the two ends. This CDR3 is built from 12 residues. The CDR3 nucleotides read TGTGCTAGTGCCCGTCGGGGAGATACGCAGTATTTT. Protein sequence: CASARRGDTQYF.

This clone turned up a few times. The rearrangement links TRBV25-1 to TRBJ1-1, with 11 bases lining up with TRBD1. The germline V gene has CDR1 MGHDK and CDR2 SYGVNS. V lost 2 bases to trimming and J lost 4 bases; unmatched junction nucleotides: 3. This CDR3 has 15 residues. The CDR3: CASSEPGQGGTEAFF. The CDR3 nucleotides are TGTGCCAGCAGTGAACCGGGACAGGGGGGCACTGAAGCTTTCTTT.

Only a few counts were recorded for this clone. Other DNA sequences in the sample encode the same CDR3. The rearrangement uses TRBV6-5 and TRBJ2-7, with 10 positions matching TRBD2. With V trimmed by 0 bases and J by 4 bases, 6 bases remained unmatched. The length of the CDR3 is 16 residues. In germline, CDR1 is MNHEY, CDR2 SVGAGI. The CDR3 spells CASSYSSSGSGYEQYF. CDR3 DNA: TGTGCCAGCAGTTACTCTTCTAGCGGGAGTGGATACGAGCAGTACTTC.

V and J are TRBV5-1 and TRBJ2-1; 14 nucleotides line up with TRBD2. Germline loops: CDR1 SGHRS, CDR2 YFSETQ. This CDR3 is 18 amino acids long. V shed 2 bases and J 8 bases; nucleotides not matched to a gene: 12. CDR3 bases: TGCGCCAGCAGCTTTCAGGGCGCGACTAGCGGGAGGGGGCATGAGCAGTTCTTC. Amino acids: CASSFQGATSGRGHEQFF.

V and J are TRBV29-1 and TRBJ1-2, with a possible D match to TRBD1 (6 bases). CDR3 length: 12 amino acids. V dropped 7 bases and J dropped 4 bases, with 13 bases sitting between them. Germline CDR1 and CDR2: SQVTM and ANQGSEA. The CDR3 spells CSALTGIYGYTF. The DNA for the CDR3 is TGCAGCGCATTGACAGGAATCTATGGCTACACCTTC.

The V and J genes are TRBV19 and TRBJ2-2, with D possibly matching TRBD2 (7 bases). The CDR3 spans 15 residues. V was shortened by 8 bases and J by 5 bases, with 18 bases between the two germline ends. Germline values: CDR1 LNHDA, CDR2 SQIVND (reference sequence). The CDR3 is CASLRGAGRTGELFF. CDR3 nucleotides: TGTGCCAGTCTACGGGGGGCAGGGCGTACCGGGGAGCTGTTTTTT. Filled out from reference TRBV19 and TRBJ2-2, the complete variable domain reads DGGITQSPKYLFRKEGQNVTLSCEQNLNHDAMYWYRQDPGQGLRLIYYSQIVNDFQKGDIAEGYSVSREKKESFPLTVTSAQKNPTAFYLCASLRGAGRTGELFFGEGSRLTVL.

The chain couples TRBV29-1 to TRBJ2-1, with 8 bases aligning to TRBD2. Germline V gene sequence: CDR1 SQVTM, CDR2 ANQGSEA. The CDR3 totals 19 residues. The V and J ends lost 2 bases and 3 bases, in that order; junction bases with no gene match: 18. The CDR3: CSVELLPAGVDINYNEQFF. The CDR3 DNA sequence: TGCAGCGTTGAATTACTCCCAGCGGGAGTGGACATCAACTACAATGAGCAGTTCTTC.

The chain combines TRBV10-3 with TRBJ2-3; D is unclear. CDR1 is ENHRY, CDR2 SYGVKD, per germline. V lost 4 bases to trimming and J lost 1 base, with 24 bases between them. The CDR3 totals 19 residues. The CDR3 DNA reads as TGTGCCATCAGTGCCCACTCCGACTCAGACGGCGCTGGCACAGATACGCAGTATTTT. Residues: CAISAHSDSDGAGTDTQYF.